This is a list of T cell receptor beta chains from one sample in a study of blood T cell repertoires in COVID-19. Clones were sequenced by immunoSEQ multiplex PCR, and TCRdb holds only the in-frame ones, with some missing. The data contain about 60,000 clones, around nine tenths of them singletons. Material: peripheral blood. The source is a woman older than 75 with active COVID-19. Both conserved end residues are part of each CDR3. The D gene is left open where the match is weak. Where a row states a size, it is once, few, many or the class of an expanded clone; other rows omit it.

CDR3nt	CDR3aa	v_gene	j_gene	abundance	d_gene
TGTGCCACCCAAGTTGGGACAACCTTTAAGCAGTACTTC	CATQVGTTFKQYF	TRBV6-6	TRBJ2-7	few	.
TGCAGCGTTGACGGGACTAGCGGGGGAGCGATCCAAGAGACCCAGTACTTC	CSVDGTSGGAIQETQYF	TRBV29-1	TRBJ2-5	.	TRBD2
TGTGCCCGCCGCGCACCGCGTAGGGGGGGGGCGGGGGAGACCCAGTACTTC	CARRAPRRGGAGETQYF	TRBV9	TRBJ2-5	.	.
TGTGCCAGTAGTATCCGGCGGTTAAGCGGGGGGGCAGTAGATACGCAGTATTTT	CASSIRRLSGGAVDTQYF	TRBV19	TRBJ2-3	.	TRBD2
TGCGCCAGCAGCATGGGACAGGGGACGGGCGGCTACACCTTC	CASSMGQGTGGYTF	TRBV5-1	TRBJ1-2	once	TRBD1
TGTGCCACCAGCGACGGGACTCCCCTTTTGGAGCAGTACTTC	CATSDGTPLLEQYF	TRBV15	TRBJ2-7	.	.
TGTGCCAGCAGCTGGGGGGAGATGAACACTGAAGCTTTCTTT	CASSWGEMNTEAFF	TRBV5-5	TRBJ1-1	once	.
TGTGCCAGCGGCCACCCAACAGGGACCACTGAAGCTTTCTTT	CASGHPTGTTEAFF	TRBV9	TRBJ1-1	.	.
TGTGCCAGCAGCTTAAACAGGGTCACCGGGGAGCTGTTTTTT	CASSLNRVTGELFF	TRBV7-2	TRBJ2-2	.	.
TGTGCCAGCAGCTTGGGGGGGCGGACAGATACGCAGTATTTT	CASSLGGRTDTQYF	TRBV7-3	TRBJ2-3	.	.
TGTGCCAGTAGTATAGGTCGGCAGGGGGAAGCTTTCTTT	CASSIGRQGEAFF	TRBV19	TRBJ1-1	.	.
TGTGCCATCTTCGGCGGGGGGGCCGAGCAGTACTTC	CAIFGGGAEQYF	TRBV10-3	TRBJ2-7	.	TRBD2
TGTGCCATGGGGGGGCCCGGGGTCAACGAGCAGTTCTTC	CAMGGPGVNEQFF	TRBV19	TRBJ2-1	.	.
TGTGCCAGCAGCTCCGGACAGGGGGGGACTGAAGCTTTCTTT	CASSSGQGGTEAFF	TRBV11-3	TRBJ1-1	.	TRBD1
TGTGCCAGCAGCGCAACAGGGGGCATCACTGGAAACACCATATATTTT	CASSATGGITGNTIYF	TRBV9	TRBJ1-3	once	TRBD1
TGTGCCCTAATGAGGACTTTCGCTTACAATGAGCAGTTCTTC	CALMRTFAYNEQFF	TRBV30	TRBJ2-1	.	.
TGCGCCAGCAGCCGGGGACAGGGGGTAAACGAGCAGTACTTC	CASSRGQGVNEQYF	TRBV5-1	TRBJ2-7	.	TRBD1
TGTGCCAGCAGCCAAGATACTAGCGGGGCGGTGGCGCGAGAGCAGTTCTTC	CASSQDTSGAVAREQFF	TRBV3-1/TRBV3-2	TRBJ2-1	.	TRBD2
TGTGCCAGCAGCTCCGACAGGGGGGATGGAGATTACGAGCAGTACTTC	CASSSDRGDGDYEQYF	TRBV28	TRBJ2-7	.	TRBD1
TGTGCCAGCAGTGTAGCGCCGGTCGATGTCGGGGAGCTGTTTTTT	CASSVAPVDVGELFF	TRBV28	TRBJ2-2	.	.
TGTGCCTGGAGTCGGAGGGGTCTGGAGACCCAGTACTTC	CAWSRRGLETQYF	TRBV30	TRBJ2-5	.	.
TGTGCCAGTAGTATAAGGGGCGGGGCCTCCTACAATGAGCAGTTCTTC	CASSIRGGASYNEQFF	TRBV19	TRBJ2-1	.	.
TGTGCCAGCAGGGAGCGGGGGGGAATCTGGGAGACCCAGTACTTC	CASRERGGIWETQYF	TRBV2	TRBJ2-5	.	TRBD2